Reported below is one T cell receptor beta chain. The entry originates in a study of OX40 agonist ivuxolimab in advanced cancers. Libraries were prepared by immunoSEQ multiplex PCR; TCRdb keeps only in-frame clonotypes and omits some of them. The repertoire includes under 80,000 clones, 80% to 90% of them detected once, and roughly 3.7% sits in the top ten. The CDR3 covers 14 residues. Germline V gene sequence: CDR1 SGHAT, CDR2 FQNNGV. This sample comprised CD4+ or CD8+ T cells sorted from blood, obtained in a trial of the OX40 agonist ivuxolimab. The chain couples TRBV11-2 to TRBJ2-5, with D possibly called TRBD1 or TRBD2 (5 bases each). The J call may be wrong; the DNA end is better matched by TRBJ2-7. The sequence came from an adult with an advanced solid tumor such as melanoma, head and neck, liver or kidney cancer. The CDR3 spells CASSLARGDYEQYF. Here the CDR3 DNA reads TGTGCCAGCAGCTTAGCGAGGGGAGACTACGAGCAGTACTTC.